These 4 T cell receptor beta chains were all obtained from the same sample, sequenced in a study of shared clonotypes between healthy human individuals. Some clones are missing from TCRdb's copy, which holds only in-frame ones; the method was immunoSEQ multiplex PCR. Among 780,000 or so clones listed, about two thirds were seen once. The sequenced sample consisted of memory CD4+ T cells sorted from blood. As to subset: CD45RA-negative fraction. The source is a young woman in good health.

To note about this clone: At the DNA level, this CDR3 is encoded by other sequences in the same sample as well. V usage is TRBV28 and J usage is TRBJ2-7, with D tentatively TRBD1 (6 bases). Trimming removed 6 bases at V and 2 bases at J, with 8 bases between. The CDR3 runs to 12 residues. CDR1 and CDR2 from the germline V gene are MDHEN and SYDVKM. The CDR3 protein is CASRQGAYEQYF. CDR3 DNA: TGTGCCAGCAGACAGGGCGCCTACGAGCAGTACTTC.

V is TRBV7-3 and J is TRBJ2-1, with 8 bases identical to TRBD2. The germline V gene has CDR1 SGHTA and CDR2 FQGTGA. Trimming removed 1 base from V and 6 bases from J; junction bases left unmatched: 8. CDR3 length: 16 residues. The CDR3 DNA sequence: TGTGCCAGCAGCTTAATTGGGACTAGTTTTGGCAATGAGCAGTTCTTC. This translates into CASSLIGTSFGNEQFF.

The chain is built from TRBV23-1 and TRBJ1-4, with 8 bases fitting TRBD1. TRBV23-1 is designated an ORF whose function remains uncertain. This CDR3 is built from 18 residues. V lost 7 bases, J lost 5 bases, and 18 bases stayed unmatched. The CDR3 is CASTHRGGREGPNEKLFF. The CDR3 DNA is TGCGCCAGCACCCACAGGGGGGGCAGGGAAGGTCCAAATGAAAAACTGTTTTTT.

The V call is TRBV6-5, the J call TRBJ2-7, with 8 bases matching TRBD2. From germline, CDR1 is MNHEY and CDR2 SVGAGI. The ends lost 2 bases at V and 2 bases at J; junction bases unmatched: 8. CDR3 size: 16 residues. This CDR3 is CASSYDGTSRTYEQYF. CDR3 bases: TGTGCCAGCAGTTACGACGGGACTAGTCGTACCTACGAGCAGTACTTC.